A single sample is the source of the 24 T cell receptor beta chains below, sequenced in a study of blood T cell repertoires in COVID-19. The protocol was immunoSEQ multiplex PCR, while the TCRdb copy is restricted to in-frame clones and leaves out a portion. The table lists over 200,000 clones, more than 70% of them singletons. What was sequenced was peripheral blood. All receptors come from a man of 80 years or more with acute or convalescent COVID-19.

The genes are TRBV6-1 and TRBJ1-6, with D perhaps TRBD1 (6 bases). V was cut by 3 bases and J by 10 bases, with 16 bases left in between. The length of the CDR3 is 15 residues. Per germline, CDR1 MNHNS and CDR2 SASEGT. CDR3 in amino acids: CASSEEPQGFSPLHF. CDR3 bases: TGTGCCAGCAGTGAGGAACCACAGGGTTTCTCACCCCTCCACTTT.

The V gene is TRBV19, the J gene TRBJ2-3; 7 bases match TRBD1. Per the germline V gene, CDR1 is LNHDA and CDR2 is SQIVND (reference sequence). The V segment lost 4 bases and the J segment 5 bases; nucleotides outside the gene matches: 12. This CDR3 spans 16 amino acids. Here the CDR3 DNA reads TGTGCCAGTAGTAGGGGAGACAGGGTTGCTGGAGATACGCAGTATTTT. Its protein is CASSRGDRVAGDTQYF. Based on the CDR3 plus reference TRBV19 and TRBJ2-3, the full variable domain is DGGITQSPKYLFRKEGQNVTLSCEQNLNHDAMYWYRQDPGQGLRLIYYSQIVNDFQKGDIAEGYSVSREKKESFPLTVTSAQKNPTAFYLCASSRGDRVAGDTQYFGPGTRLTVL.

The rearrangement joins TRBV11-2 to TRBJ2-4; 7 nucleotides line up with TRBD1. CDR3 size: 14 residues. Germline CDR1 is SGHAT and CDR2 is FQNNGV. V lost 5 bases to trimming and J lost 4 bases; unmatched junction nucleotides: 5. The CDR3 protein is CASSKGQRKNIQYF. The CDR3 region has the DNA TGTGCCAGCAGCAAGGGACAGCGAAAAAACATTCAGTACTTC. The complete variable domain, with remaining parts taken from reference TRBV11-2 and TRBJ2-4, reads EAGVAQSPRYKIIEKRQSVAFWCNPISGHATLYWYQQILGQGPKLLIQFQNNGVVDDSQLPKDRFSAERLKGVDSTLKIQPAKLEDSAVYLCASSKGQRKNIQYFGAGTRLSVL.

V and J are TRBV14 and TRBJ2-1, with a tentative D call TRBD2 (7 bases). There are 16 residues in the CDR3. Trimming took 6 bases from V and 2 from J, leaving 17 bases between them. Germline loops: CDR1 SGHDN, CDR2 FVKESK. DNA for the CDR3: TGTGCCAGCAGTGCCAAGGGGGGGGGCCCCTACAATGAGCAGTTCTTC. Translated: CASSAKGGGPYNEQFF.

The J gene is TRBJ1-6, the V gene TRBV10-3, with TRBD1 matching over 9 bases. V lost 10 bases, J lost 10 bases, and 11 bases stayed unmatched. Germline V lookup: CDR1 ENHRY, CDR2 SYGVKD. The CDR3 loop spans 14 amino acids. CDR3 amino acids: CATNRDRDGSPLHF. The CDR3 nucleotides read TGTGCCACCAACCGGGACAGGGATGGGTCACCCCTCCACTTT.

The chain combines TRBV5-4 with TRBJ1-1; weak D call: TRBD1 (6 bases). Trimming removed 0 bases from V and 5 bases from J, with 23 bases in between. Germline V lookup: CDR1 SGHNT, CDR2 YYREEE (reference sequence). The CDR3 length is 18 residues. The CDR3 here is CASSLEAAGAPRETEAFF. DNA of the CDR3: TGTGCCAGCAGCTTGGAGGCCGCAGGGGCGCCAAGAGAAACTGAAGCTTTCTTT.

CDR3 amino acids: CASSLGQGAVDTQYF. DNA for the CDR3: TGCGCCAGCAGCTTGGGGCAGGGGGCCGTAGATACGCAGTATTTT. J is TRBJ2-3 and V is TRBV5-1; TRBD1 aligns across 8 bases. CDR3 length equals 15 residues. The germline gives CDR1 SGHRS, CDR2 YFSETQ. Unmatched junction bases numbered 5, after V lost 0 bases and J lost 5 bases.

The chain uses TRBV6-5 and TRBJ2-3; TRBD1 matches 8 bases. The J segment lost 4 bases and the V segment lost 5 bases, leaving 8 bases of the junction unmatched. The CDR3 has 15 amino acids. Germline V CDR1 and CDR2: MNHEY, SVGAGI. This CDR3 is CASSPWQGASDTQYF. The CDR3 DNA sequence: TGTGCCAGCAGTCCATGGCAGGGGGCCTCAGATACGCAGTATTTT.

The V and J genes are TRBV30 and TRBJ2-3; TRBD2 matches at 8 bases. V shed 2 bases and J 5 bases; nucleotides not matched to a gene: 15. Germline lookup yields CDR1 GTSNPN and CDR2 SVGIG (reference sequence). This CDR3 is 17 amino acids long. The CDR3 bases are TGTGCCTGGAGTCCATGGCCCGGGACTAGGGAAGGAGATACGCAGTATTTT. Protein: CAWSPWPGTREGDTQYF.

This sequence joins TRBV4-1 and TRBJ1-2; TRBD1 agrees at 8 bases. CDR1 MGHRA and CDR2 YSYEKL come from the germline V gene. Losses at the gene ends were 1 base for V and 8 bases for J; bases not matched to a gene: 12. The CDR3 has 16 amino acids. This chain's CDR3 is CASSQAQGALGGGYTF. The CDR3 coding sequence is TGCGCCAGCAGCCAAGCCCAGGGGGCCCTCGGGGGAGGCTACACCTTC.

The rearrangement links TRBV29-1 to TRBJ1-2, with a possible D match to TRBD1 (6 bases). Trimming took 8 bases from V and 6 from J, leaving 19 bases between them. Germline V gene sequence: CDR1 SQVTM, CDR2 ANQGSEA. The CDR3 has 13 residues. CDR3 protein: CSSFRGGFDGYTF. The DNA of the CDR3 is TGCAGCTCCTTTCGAGGGGGTTTTGATGGCTACACCTTC.

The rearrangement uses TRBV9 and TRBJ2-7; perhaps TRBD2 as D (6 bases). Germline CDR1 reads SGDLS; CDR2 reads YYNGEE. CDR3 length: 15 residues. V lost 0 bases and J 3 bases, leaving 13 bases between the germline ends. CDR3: CASSVGGGSNYEQYF. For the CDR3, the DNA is TGTGCCAGCAGCGTAGGTGGAGGGTCCAACTACGAGCAGTACTTC.

In nucleotides, the CDR3 is TGTGCCAGCACTTACTCAATCGGAAACACCATATATTTT. It is translated as CASTYSIGNTIYF. The chain carries TRBV3-1 (or the pseudogene TRBV3-2) and TRBJ1-3; no clear D gene. Looked up from germline, CDR1 is LGHDT and CDR2 is YNNKEL (reference sequence). V dropped 7 bases and J dropped 4 bases, with 11 bases sitting between them. This CDR3 spans 13 amino acids.

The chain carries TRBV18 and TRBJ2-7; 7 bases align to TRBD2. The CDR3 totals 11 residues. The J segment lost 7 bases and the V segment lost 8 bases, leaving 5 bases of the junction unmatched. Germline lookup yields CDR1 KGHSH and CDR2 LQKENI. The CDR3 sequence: CASGRGEEQYF. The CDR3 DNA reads TGTGCCAGCGGCCGGGGGGAGGAGCAGTACTTC. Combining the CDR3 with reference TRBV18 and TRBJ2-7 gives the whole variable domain NAGVMQNPRHLVRRRGQEARLRCSPMKGHSHVYWYRQLPEEGLKFMVYLQKENIIDESGMPKERFSAEFPKEGPSILRIQQVVRGDSAAYFCASGRGEEQYFGPGTRLTVT.

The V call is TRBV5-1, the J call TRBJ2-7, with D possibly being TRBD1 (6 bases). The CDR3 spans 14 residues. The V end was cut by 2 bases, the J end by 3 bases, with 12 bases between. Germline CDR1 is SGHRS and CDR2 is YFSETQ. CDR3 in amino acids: CASSFRTESYEQYF. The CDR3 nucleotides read TGCGCCAGCAGCTTTAGGACAGAAAGCTACGAGCAGTACTTC.

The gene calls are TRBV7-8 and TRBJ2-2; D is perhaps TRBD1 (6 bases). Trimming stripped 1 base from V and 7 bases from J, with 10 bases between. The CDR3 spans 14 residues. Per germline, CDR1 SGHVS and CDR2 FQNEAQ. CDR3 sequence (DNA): TGTGCCAGCAGCTTAGGAAGGGGGAGCGGGGAGCTGTTTTTT. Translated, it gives CASSLGRGSGELFF. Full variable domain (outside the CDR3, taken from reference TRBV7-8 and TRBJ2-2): GAGVSQSPRYKVAKRGQDVALRCDPISGHVSLFWYQQALGQGPEFLTYFQNEAQLDKSGLPSDRFFAERPEGSVSTLKIQRTQQEDSAVYLCASSLGRGSGELFFGEGSRLTVL.

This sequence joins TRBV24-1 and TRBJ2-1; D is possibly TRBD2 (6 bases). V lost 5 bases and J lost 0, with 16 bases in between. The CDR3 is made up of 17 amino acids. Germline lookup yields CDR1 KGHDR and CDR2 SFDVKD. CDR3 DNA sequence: TGTGCCACCAGTGGGTCAGGGACTTATAGCTCCTACAATGAGCAGTTCTTC. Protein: CATSGSGTYSSYNEQFF.

The CDR3 here is CASSPEDRGREKLFF. CDR3 DNA sequence: TGTGCCAGCAGTCCAGAGGACAGGGGGCGAGAAAAACTGTTTTTT. The chain joins TRBV6-5 to TRBJ1-4, with 11 bases matching TRBD1. After removal of 5 bases from V and 8 bases from J, the junction contained 7 bases not matched to a gene. This CDR3 contains 15 residues. Germline lookup yields CDR1 MNHEY and CDR2 SVGAGI.

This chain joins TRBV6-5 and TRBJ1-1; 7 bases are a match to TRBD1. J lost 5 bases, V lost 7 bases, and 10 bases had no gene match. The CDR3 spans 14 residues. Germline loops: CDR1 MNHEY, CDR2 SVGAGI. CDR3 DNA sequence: TGTGCCAGCAACCCTACAGGGGCTAAGACTGAAGCTTTCTTT. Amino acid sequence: CASNPTGAKTEAFF.

CDR3 DNA: TGTGCCAGCAGCGTAGGCCCTCGGGACACCGAGGAGCAGTTCTTC. Amino acid sequence: CASSVGPRDTEEQFF. The chain employs TRBV9 and TRBJ2-1, with D maybe TRBD1 (6 bases). Trimming pared 0 bases from V and 10 bases from J, leaving 17 bases between. The CDR3 contains 15 residues. The germline gives CDR1 SGDLS, CDR2 YYNGEE.

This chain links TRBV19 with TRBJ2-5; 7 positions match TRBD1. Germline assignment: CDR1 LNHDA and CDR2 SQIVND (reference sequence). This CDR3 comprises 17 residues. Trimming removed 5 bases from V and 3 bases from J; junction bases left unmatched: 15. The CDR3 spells CASSRGQPTIGKETQYF. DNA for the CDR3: TGTGCCAGTAGTCGGGGACAGCCCACGATAGGAAAAGAGACCCAGTACTTC.

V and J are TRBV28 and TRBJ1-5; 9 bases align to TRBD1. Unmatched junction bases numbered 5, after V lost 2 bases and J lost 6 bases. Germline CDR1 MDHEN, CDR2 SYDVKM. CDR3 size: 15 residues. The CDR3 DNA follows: TGTGCCAGCAGTTTAACGGGACAGGGCTTTCAGCCCCAGCATTTT. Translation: CASSLTGQGFQPQHF.

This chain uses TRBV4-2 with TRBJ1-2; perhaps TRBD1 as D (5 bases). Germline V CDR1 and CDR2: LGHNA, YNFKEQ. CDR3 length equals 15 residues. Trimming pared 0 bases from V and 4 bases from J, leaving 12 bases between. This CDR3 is CASSQEYRQGYGYTF. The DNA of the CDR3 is TGTGCCAGCAGCCAAGAATATCGGCAGGGCTATGGCTACACCTTC.

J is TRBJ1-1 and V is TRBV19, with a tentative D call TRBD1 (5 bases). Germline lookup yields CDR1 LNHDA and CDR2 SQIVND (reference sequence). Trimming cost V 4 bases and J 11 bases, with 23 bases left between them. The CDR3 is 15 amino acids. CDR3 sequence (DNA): TGTGCCAGTAGTACAATATCCCGGGGGTTCGATTGGGCTTTCTTT. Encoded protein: CASSTISRGFDWAFF.